This TCR beta chain was sequenced in a study of T cell clonality in common variable immunodeficiency. This CDR3 has 15 residues. The V gene end was trimmed by 3 bases and the J gene end by 4 bases; junction bases not matched to a gene: 10. Per germline, CDR1 DFQATT and CDR2 SNEGSKA (reference sequence). Method: immunoSEQ multiplex PCR; TCRdb's copy keeps in-frame clones and lacks some. The sample yields about 34,000 clones, without any singletons. Ten or more counts support this clone. The read is 3 residues too short to cover the CDR3 end, so that end is filled in from the germline J gene. The sequence was collected from a person aged 18 to 75 in good health. Sample: peripheral blood mononuclear cells. The chain employs TRBV20-1 and TRBJ2-3; 7 bases line up with TRBD2. CDR3 amino acids: CSARPPAGRADTQYF. The CDR3 DNA, read in part, is TGCAGTGCTAGGCCCCCAGCGGGAAGGGCAGATACG.